This TCR beta chain was profiled in a study of cytomegalovirus exposure and HLA in healthy donors. In germline, CDR1 is SQVTM, CDR2 ANQGSEA. The CDR3 loop spans 14 amino acids. Losses at the gene ends were 3 bases for V and 8 bases for J; bases not matched to a gene: 5. PCR primers comprised 60 Vbeta and 13 Jbeta primers. This table comes from immunoSEQ multiplex PCR, and its TCRdb copy is limited to in-frame clones, with some not included. This sample has approximately 38,000 clones, with roughly 88% found just once. This clone has a single count. Its target is unknown. In nominal health when sampled, donors likely had unrecorded immune exposures nonetheless. Broader study findings: A later analysis reportedly identified an Asian-associated ancestry cluster as carrying fewer N-insertions than the roughly 600-donor mean. Among TCR beta chains of equal frequency, HLA-associated ones were more clonally expanded in a later analysis. With later analysis, a missense DCLRE1C variant became linked to TCR beta V- and J-gene trimming.

This receptor was identified in a young woman in good health and CMV-seronegative. The V call is TRBV29-1, the J call TRBJ2-1, with 12 bases fitting TRBD2. Sequenced: PBMCs. The CDR3 here is CSVEGLAGSDEQFF. CDR3 DNA: TGCAGCGTTGAGGGACTAGCGGGTTCAGATGAGCAGTTCTTC.